The 17 T cell receptor beta chains presented below share a single source sample, sequenced in a study of CD8 T cells in Susac syndrome (dated by TCRdb to 2018 to 2020). The library was obtained by the immunoSEQ multiplex PCR assay. RNA was extracted using the RNeasy kit, and roughly 0.45 to 1 microgram was reverse transcribed with random hexamers. TCRdb trimmed public reads at Q25 via fastp, called clones via MiXCR and kept in-frame beta chains. When rows share a CDR3 protein, they turn into one entry using the most common DNA and genes. This sample holds 100,000 to 150,000 distinct CDR3 sequences; about 95% were observed only once. The biggest ten clones account for roughly 0.11% of the sample. The sample was CD4+ T cells from PBMCs. The receptors stem from a human donor in good health.

The chain links TRBV29-1 to TRBJ1-2; 7 bases line up with TRBD1. This CDR3 contains 14 residues. Trimming at V came to 2 bases and at J to 6 bases, leaving 9 bases not matched to a gene. The germline V gene has CDR1 SQVTM and CDR2 ANQGSEA. CDR3: CSVEFRQGRNGYTF. The CDR3 nucleotides read TGCAGCGTTGAATTCCGACAGGGACGCAATGGCTACACCTTC. Together with reference TRBV29-1 and TRBJ1-2, the CDR3 gives the full variable domain: SAVISQKPSRDICQRGTSLTIQCQVDSQVTMMFWYRQQPGQSLTLIATANQGSEATYESGFVIDKFPISRPNLTFSTLTVSNMSPEDSSIYLCSVEFRQGRNGYTFGSGTRLTVV.

This sequence joins TRBV10-3 and TRBJ2-1; D is tentatively TRBD1 or TRBD2 (5 bases each). V was shortened by 2 bases and J by 1 base, with 9 bases between the two germline ends. This CDR3 has 15 amino acids. CDR1 is ENHRY and CDR2 is SYGVKD in the germline V gene. The CDR3 DNA reads TGTGCCATCAGTGAGGCCTGGGGGTCCTACAATGAGCAGTTCTTC. It specifies CAISEAWGSYNEQFF.

The chain links TRBV29-1 to TRBJ2-3, with 8 positions matching TRBD2. Per the germline V gene, CDR1 is SQVTM and CDR2 is ANQGSEA. The CDR3 is 14 residues long. Trimming cost V 2 bases and J 1 base; bases outside gene matches: 2. The chain's CDR3 is CSVERAGGTDTQYF. In DNA form, the CDR3 reads TGCAGCGTTGAAAGAGCGGGGGGCACAGATACGCAGTATTTT.

The chain is built from TRBV7-2 and TRBJ2-3; a weak D match, TRBD2 (8 bases). This CDR3 has 16 residues. V dropped 3 bases and J dropped 4 bases, with 17 bases sitting between them. Germline lookup yields CDR1 SGHTA and CDR2 FQGNSA. The DNA of the CDR3 is TGTGCCAGCAGCTTTAGGGGGCGGGAGGTCCCAGATACGCAGTATTTT. It is translated as CASSFRGREVPDTQYF.

The V gene is TRBV6-6, the J gene TRBJ2-3; TRBD2 matches at 8 bases. After removal of 6 bases from V and 4 bases from J, the junction contained 6 bases not matched to a gene. This CDR3 is 14 amino acids long. The V gene's germline CDR1 is MNHNY and CDR2 SVGAGI (reference sequence). CDR3 DNA: TGTGCCAGCAGGAGTAGCGGGACCCCAGATACGCAGTATTTT. It codes for CASRSSGTPDTQYF.

V is TRBV5-1 and J is TRBJ2-6; D gene ambiguous. The germline gives CDR1 SGHRS, CDR2 YFSETQ. The CDR3 is 16 residues long. V was cut by 4 bases and J by 0 bases, with 11 bases left in between. The CDR3 is CASSLSGSSGANVLTF. CDR3 bases: TGCGCCAGCAGCCTGAGTGGTTCCTCTGGGGCCAACGTCCTGACTTTC.

This rearrangement joins TRBV5-1 to TRBJ2-7, with 12 bases lining up with TRBD2. Trimming cost V 1 base and J 7 bases; bases outside gene matches: 9. CDR3 length equals 16 residues. Germline V gives CDR1 SGHRS, CDR2 YFSETQ. The CDR3: CASSLLSLAGGTEQYF. The DNA of the CDR3 is TGCGCCAGCAGCTTGTTAAGTCTAGCGGGAGGGACGGAGCAGTACTTC.

In DNA, the CDR3 is TGTGCCAGTAGTATAGATGGGAGCGGCTACGAGCAGTACTTC. Its translation: CASSIDGSGYEQYF. The chain is built from TRBV19 and TRBJ2-7, with a possible D match to TRBD2 (5 bases). In germline, CDR1 is LNHDA, CDR2 SQIVND (reference sequence). The V end was cut by 0 bases, the J end by 3 bases, with 9 bases between. The CDR3 loop spans 14 amino acids.

The gene calls are TRBV27 and TRBJ1-5, with a possible D match to TRBD1 (6 bases). CDR3 length: 18 amino acids. V gave up 5 bases and J gave up 0 bases, with 20 bases separating them. CDR1 and CDR2 from the germline V gene are MNHEY and SMNVEV (reference sequence). CDR3 in DNA: TGTGCCAGCAGTCAGGGACAAGGCACTTATTATAGCAATCAGCCCCAGCATTTT. It yields the protein CASSQGQGTYYSNQPQHF.

The V gene is TRBV7-9, the J gene TRBJ1-1, with unresolved D. V dropped 3 bases and J dropped 1 base, with 12 bases sitting between them. The CDR3 is made up of 15 amino acids. Germline values: CDR1 SEHNR, CDR2 FQNEAQ (reference sequence). Here the CDR3 reads CASSLPKASNTEAFF. DNA for the CDR3: TGTGCCAGCAGCTTGCCCAAAGCTTCGAACACTGAAGCTTTCTTT.

The rearrangement links TRBV3-1 to TRBJ1-1; TRBD1 is a possible D gene (5 bases). Germline V gives CDR1 LGHDT, CDR2 YNNKEL (reference sequence). This CDR3 comprises 13 residues. The ends were cut back, 3 bases at V and 3 bases at J, with 8 bases in the middle. The CDR3 sequence is CASSHGDYTEAFF. CDR3 sequence (DNA): TGTGCCAGCAGCCATGGGGACTACACTGAAGCTTTCTTT.

The genes are TRBV29-1 and TRBJ2-5; TRBD1 might be the D (5 bases). The CDR3 is 14 amino acids. The germline CDR1 and CDR2 sequences are SQVTM and ANQGSEA. V shed 4 bases and J shed 9 bases, with 21 bases lying between them. In DNA form, the CDR3 reads TGCAGCGTTGGACGTCAGGGCTTTAAGGTGGCCCAGTACTTC. The encoded protein is CSVGRQGFKVAQYF. The full variable domain, rest sourced from reference TRBV29-1 and TRBJ2-5, is SAVISQKPSRDICQRGTSLTIQCQVDSQVTMMFWYRQQPGQSLTLIATANQGSEATYESGFVIDKFPISRPNLTFSTLTVSNMSPEDSSIYLCSVGRQGFKVAQYFGPGTRLLVL.

The table lists this clonotype with a count of one. The chain recombines TRBV9 with TRBJ2-3, with D perhaps matching TRBD1 or TRBD2 (6 bases each). Germline loops: CDR1 SGDLS, CDR2 YYNGEE. The CDR3 spans 15 residues. The V and J ends lost 4 bases and 6 bases respectively, with 18 bases between them. CDR3 protein: CASSSEGGVVDTQYF. The CDR3 nucleotides are TGTGCCAGCAGCTCAGAGGGGGGCGTCGTGGATACGCAGTATTTT.

The chain has TRBV29-1 and TRBJ2-4; TRBD2 is a possible D gene (5 bases). The CDR3 sequence is 17 residues long. V gave up 6 bases and J gave up 0 bases, with 21 bases separating them. Germline-derived CDR1 and CDR2 are SQVTM and ANQGSEA. The CDR3 spells CSVRESARPLAKNIQYF. The CDR3 nucleotides read TGCAGCGTGAGGGAGTCCGCCCGTCCACTAGCCAAAAACATTCAGTACTTC.

This chain connects TRBV12-3 or TRBV12-4 to TRBJ1-5, with D tentatively TRBD1 (5 bases). The V end was cut by 5 bases, the J end by 1 base, with 9 bases between. The CDR3 runs to 14 residues. DNA of the CDR3: TGTGCCAGCAGTCGACGGGGGAGCAATCAGCCCCAGCATTTT. Translation gives CASSRRGSNQPQHF.

The chain couples TRBV21-1 to TRBJ2-6; the D segment call TRBD1 is taken from the table without a DNA check. TRBV21-1 is recorded as a pseudogene. This CDR3 spans 18 amino acids. The CDR3 bases are TGTGCCAGCAGCAAAGGGGACAGGCCATCCTCTGGGGCCAACGTCCTGACTTTC. Encoded protein: CASSKGDRPSSGANVLTF.

The V and J genes are TRBV20-1 and TRBJ2-3, with no clear D. Trimming took off 7 bases at V and 4 bases at J, with 3 bases between the two ends. The CDR3 loop spans 9 amino acids. Germline V gene data show CDR1 as DFQATT and CDR2 as SNEGSKA (reference sequence). CDR3 in amino acids: CSGPDTQYF. As DNA, the CDR3 is TGCAGTGGGCCAGATACGCAGTATTTT.